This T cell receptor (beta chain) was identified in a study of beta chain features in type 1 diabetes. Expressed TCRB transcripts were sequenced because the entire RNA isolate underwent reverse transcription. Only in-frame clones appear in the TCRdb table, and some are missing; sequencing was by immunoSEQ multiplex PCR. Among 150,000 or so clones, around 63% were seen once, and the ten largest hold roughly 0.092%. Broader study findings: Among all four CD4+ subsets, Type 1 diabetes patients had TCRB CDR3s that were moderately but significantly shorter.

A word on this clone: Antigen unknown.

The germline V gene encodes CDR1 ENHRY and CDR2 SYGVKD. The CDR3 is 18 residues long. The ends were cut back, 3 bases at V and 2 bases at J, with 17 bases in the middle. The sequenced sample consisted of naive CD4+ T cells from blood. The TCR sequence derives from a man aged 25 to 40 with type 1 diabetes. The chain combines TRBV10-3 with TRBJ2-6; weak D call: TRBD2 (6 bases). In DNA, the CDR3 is TGTGCCATCAGTGACCTACGTATAGGAGGGACTGGGGCCAACGTCCTGACTTTC. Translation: CAISDLRIGGTGANVLTF.